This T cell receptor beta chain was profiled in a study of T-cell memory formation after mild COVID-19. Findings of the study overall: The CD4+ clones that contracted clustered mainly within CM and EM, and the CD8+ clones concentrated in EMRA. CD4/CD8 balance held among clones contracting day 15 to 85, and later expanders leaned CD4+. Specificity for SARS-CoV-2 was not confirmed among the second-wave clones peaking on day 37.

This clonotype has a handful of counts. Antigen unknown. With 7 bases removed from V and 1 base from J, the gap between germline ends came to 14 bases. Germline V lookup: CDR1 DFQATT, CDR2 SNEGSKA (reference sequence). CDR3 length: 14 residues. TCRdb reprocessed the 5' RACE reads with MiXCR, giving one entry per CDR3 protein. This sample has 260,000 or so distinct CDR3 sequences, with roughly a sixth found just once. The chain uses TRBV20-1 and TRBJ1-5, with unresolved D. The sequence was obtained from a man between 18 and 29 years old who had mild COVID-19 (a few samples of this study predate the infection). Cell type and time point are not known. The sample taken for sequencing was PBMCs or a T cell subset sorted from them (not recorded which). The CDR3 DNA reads TGCAGTGTCCTACCTCTGGGGAGCAATCAGCCCCAGCATTTT. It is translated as CSVLPLGSNQPQHF.